This TCR beta chain was sequenced during a study of T-cell reconstitution after alpha-beta-depleted transplantation in children. Preparation of the TCRbeta library was carried out with unique molecular identifiers. TCRdb itself ran the PCR reads through MiXCR, one entry per CDR3 protein. The sample shows fewer than 200,000 distinct CDR3 sequences, over 5.5% of them seen only once. CDR3 length: 12 residues. Germline V lookup: CDR1 SGHRS, CDR2 YFSETQ. Trimming cost V 4 bases and J 4 bases, with 9 bases left between them. This clonotype was observed many times. The rearrangement links TRBV5-1 to TRBJ2-7, with D perhaps TRBD1 (5 bases). The sequences come from PBMCs from the stem cell graft donor, collected from the stem cell graft. This TCR was sampled from a human donor who donated a stem cell graft to a child with Wiskott-Aldrich syndrome. The CDR3 bases are TGCGCCAGCAGCATAGACAGTTACGAGCAGTACTTC. Translating it yields CASSIDSYEQYF.